This T cell receptor beta chain was recorded in a study of graft-versus-host responses after intestinal transplantation. Study details: Multivisceral, liver-intestinal, or isolated intestinal transplants were given to recipients. Once they had received anti-thymocyte globulin induction, all recipients took tacrolimus and steroids for 2 to 4 years. Study-level findings and limits: There was an association between peak levels of circulating GvH clones and early post-transplant HvG declines. Allografts carried high graft-versus-host to host-versus-graft clonal ratios in patients having graft-donor T cell macrochimerism.

Concerning this clone itself: Its antigen is not known.

Here immunoSEQ multiplex PCR was the method, and the copy in TCRdb shows in-frame clones only, minus some. This table has some 85,000 clones, 80% to 90% appearing once. Unmatched junction bases numbered 3, after V lost 1 base and J lost 7 bases. Germline loops: CDR1 MGHRA, CDR2 YSYEKL. The CDR3 has 13 residues. The sequencing here drew on unstimulated CD8+ T cells sorted from spleen or lymph node cells, taken before transplant. The chain joins TRBV4-1 to TRBJ1-2, with TRBD1 matching 7 bases. This sequence originates from a human donor who was the organ donor for an intestinal transplant. The CDR3: CASSQGQGIGYTF. The CDR3 nucleotides read TGCGCCAGCAGCCAAGGACAGGGAATTGGCTACACCTTC.